A selection of T cell receptor beta chains follows, all from one sample in a study of T cells in Graves' hyperthyroidism and ophthalmopathy. MiXCR, applied by TCRdb to the multiplex PCR reads, yields one record per CDR3 protein. The sample carries around 56,000 distinct CDR3 sequences, about 50% recorded once. Specimen: blood. The receptors come from a woman aged 25 to 39 with Graves' ophthalmopathy. Each CDR3 is given with its conserved first and last residue. Each record gives: CDR3 length, D gene, J gene, clone size, V gene, CDR3 protein, CDR3 DNA. A D gene is named only where the DNA matches it firmly. Size is omitted from some rows. Given values are once, few, many or a class for expanded clones.

>18|TRBD1|TRBJ1-2|NA|TRBV2
CASSVHRGAGQPNYGYTF
TGTGCCAGCAGTGTACACAGGGGAGCAGGGCAGCCTAACTATGGCTACACCTTC
>16|NA|TRBJ1-2|once|TRBV9
CASSVPGLAGGYGYTF
TGTGCCAGCAGCGTACCGGGACTAGCGGGAGGCTATGGCTACACCTTC
>14|NA|TRBJ1-2|many|TRBV28
CASSPGRSNYGYTF
TGTGCCAGCAGCCCGGGACGGAGCAACTATGGCTACACCTTC
>15|NA|TRBJ1-4|NA|TRBV7-8
CASSPGGATNEKLSF
TGTGCCAGCAGCCCGGGGGGGGCAACCAATGAAAAACTGTCTTTT
>14|NA|TRBJ2-7|many|TRBV5-1
CASSSPGTSYEQYF
TGCGCCAGCAGTTCACCGGGGACAAGCTACGAGCAGTACTTC
>15|NA|TRBJ1-5|NA|TRBV28
CASSFDTGFYQPQHF
TGTGCCAGCAGTTTTGATACGGGATTCTATCAGCCCCAGCATTTT
>16|TRBD2|TRBJ2-5|medium-sized|TRBV25-1
CASSEWAGLAPETQYF
TGTGCCAGCAGTGAATGGGCGGGACTAGCTCCAGAGACCCAGTACTTC
>15|NA|TRBJ2-3|many|TRBV10-3
CAINSGPQETDTQYF
TGTGCCATCAATTCCGGACCCCAGGAAACAGATACGCAGTATTTT
>15|TRBD2|TRBJ2-1|many|TRBV10-3
CAISGTSGTYNEQFF
TGTGCCATCAGTGGGACTAGCGGGACCTACAATGAGCAGTTCTTC
>13|NA|TRBJ1-1|once|TRBV11-2
CASSSTGRTEAFF
TGTGCCAGCAGCTCGACAGGTCGGACTGAAGCTTTCTTT
>18|NA|TRBJ1-6|many|TRBV7-9
CASSLDATDNFYNSPLHF
TGTGCCAGCAGCTTAGACGCGACAGACAATTTCTATAATTCACCCCTCCACTTT
>16|TRBD2|TRBJ2-1|NA|TRBV20-1
CSLISGTSGTSDTQFF
TGCAGTCTCATATCCGGGACTAGCGGGACCTCAGATACGCAGTTCTTC
>15|NA|TRBJ2-1|many|TRBV6-2/TRBV6-3
CASRPHVPTYNEQFF
TGTGCCAGCAGGCCCCACGTTCCAACCTACAATGAGCAGTTCTTC
>14|NA|TRBJ1-6|many|TRBV7-6
CASSLNGNNSPLHF
TGTGCCAGCAGCTTAAACGGAAATAATTCACCCCTCCACTTT
>16|TRBD1|TRBJ1-1|many|TRBV2
CASSALPGQGGTEAFF
TGTGCCAGCAGCGCCCTACCTGGACAGGGAGGCACTGAAGCTTTCTTT
>17|NA|TRBJ1-4|many|TRBV6-5
CASSTSDPGFGSRKLFF
TGTGCCAGCAGTACTTCAGATCCCGGGTTCGGGAGTAGAAAACTGTTTTTT
>16|NA|TRBJ2-5|NA|TRBV7-3
CASFFGFADLSETQYF
TGTGCCAGCTTCTTTGGTTTTGCGGATCTTAGCGAGACCCAGTACTTC
>15|NA|TRBJ1-2|many|TRBV29-1
CSVDGVRESLYGYTF
TGCAGCGTTGACGGGGTCAGAGAGAGTCTTTATGGCTACACCTTC
>18|TRBD2|TRBJ2-1|NA|TRBV25-1
CARARLAGRLSPYNEQFF
TGTGCTAGAGCTAGGCTAGCGGGACGCCTTTCCCCCTACAATGAGCAGTTCTTC
>12|NA|TRBJ2-1|many|TRBV3-1
CASSQITNEQFF
TGTGCCAGCAGCCAAATTACTAATGAGCAGTTCTTC
>14|NA|TRBJ2-7|few|TRBV18
CASSPPERRYEQYF
TGTGCCAGCTCACCACCGGAGCGGCGCTACGAGCAGTACTTC
>17|NA|TRBJ1-5|NA|TRBV9
CASSVGEGVTYEQPQHF
TGTGCCAGCAGCGTAGGGGAGGGGGTAACGTACGAGCAGCCCCAGCATTTT
>11|NA|TRBJ2-1|once|TRBV20-1
CSARAGNEQFF
TGCAGTGCTAGAGCAGGGAATGAGCAGTTCTTC
>13|NA|TRBJ1-1|many|TRBV14
CASSQRGGTEAFF
TGTGCCAGCAGCCAAAGGGGGGGCACTGAAGCTTTCTTT
>14|NA|TRBJ2-5|few|TRBV25-1
CASSEWEGVETQYF
TGTGCCAGCAGTGAATGGGAAGGGGTAGAGACCCAGTACTTC
>20|NA|TRBJ2-3|NA|TRBV2
CASSEVPSVGIPASTDTQYF
TGTGCCAGCAGTGAAGTGCCTAGCGTTGGGATACCGGCTAGCACAGATACGCAGTATTTT
>16|NA|TRBJ2-6|many|TRBV5-1
CVSSLDPLSGANVLTF
TGCGTCAGCAGCTTAGACCCACTCTCTGGGGCCAACGTCCTGACTTTC
>18|TRBD1|TRBJ1-3|NA|TRBV4-1
CASSQGTGGLYSGNTIYF
TGCGCCAGCAGCCAAGGGACAGGGGGCCTTTACTCTGGAAACACCATATATTTT
>15|TRBD1|TRBJ2-7|many|TRBV6-4
CASRLRGRGLGEQYF
TGTGCCAGCCGCCTGAGGGGCAGGGGGTTAGGCGAGCAGTACTTC
>14|TRBD1|TRBJ1-3|few|TRBV18
CASSPGDSGNTIYF
TGTGCCAGCTCACCAGGGGACAGCGGAAACACCATATATTTT
>12|NA|TRBJ2-5|NA|TRBV12-3/TRBV12-4
CASSLGQETQYF
TGTGCCAGCAGTTTAGGACAGGAGACCCAGTACTTC
>16|NA|TRBJ2-3|many|TRBV5-1
CASRGDGVIPTDTQYF
TGCGCCAGCAGGGGGGACGGGGTGATCCCCACAGATACGCAGTATTTT
>20|NA|TRBJ1-1|NA|TRBV29-1
CSVAGADQPQHFGDGTEAFF
NA
>18|NA|TRBJ1-5|many|TRBV4-1
CASRPKPGTIQHNQPQHF
TGCGCCAGCAGACCTAAACCGGGGACCATACAACACAATCAGCCCCAGCATTTT
>15|NA|TRBJ2-5|NA|TRBV20-1
CSATRAGGAQETQYF
TGCAGTGCTACTCGGGCTGGCGGAGCTCAAGAGACCCAGTACTTC
>13|NA|TRBJ1-1|NA|TRBV7-2
CASSLRQGTEAYF
TGTGCCAGCAGCTTACGGCAGGGCACGGAAGCTTACTTT
>17|TRBD1|TRBJ2-6|NA|TRBV4-1
CASSQEPGQGACDVLTF
TGCGCCAGCAGCCAAGAACCGGGACAGGGGGCGTGCGACGTCCTGACTTTC
>12|TRBD2|TRBJ2-7|once|TRBV7-2
CASSKRECEQYF
TGTGCCAGCAGTAAGCGGGAGTGTGAGCAGTACTTC
>15|NA|TRBJ2-7|NA|TRBV7-2
CASSLENGNSYEQYF
TGTGCCAGCAGCTTAGAAAATGGAAACTCCTACGAGCAGTACTTC